Shown below are 18 T cell receptor beta chains from a single sample sequenced in a study of blood T cell repertoires in COVID-19. The assay was immunoSEQ multiplex PCR, and TCRdb's table has in-frame clones only and misses some. The sample includes about 150,000 clones, about 80% of them seen just once. Sequencing was performed on PBMCs or T cells enriched from blood (not recorded which). These receptors originate from a man aged 50 to 59 who had recovered from COVID-19.

This clone was recorded once. The V call is TRBV10-3, the J call TRBJ1-3; 8 bases are a match to TRBD1. Germline V gene data show CDR1 as ENHRY and CDR2 as SYGVKD. V gave up 3 bases and J gave up 8 bases; unmatched junction bases: 15. The CDR3 covers 17 residues. The CDR3 loop reads CAISDPDRVFSTDTIYF. DNA for the CDR3: TGTGCCATCAGTGACCCGGACAGGGTTTTTTCTACGGACACCATATATTTT.

The chain recombines TRBV30 with TRBJ1-2, with D unclear. There are 15 residues in the CDR3. The V gene's germline CDR1 is GTSNPN and CDR2 SVGIG (reference sequence). Trimming cost V 5 bases and J 3 bases, with 19 bases left between them. Here the CDR3 reads CAWEWILEGDYGYTF. Written as DNA, the CDR3 is TGTGCCTGGGAGTGGATTTTAGAGGGAGACTATGGCTACACCTTC.

The chain links TRBV28 to TRBJ1-2; possibly TRBD1 for D (6 bases). Between the trimmed V and J ends, which lost 3 bases and 4 bases, there was a span of 9 bases. The CDR3 sequence is 13 residues long. The germline V gene encodes CDR1 MDHEN and CDR2 SYDVKM. The CDR3 reads CASSFGQFYGYTF. The CDR3 nucleotides are TGTGCCAGCAGTTTCGGACAGTTCTATGGCTACACCTTC.

CDR3 bases: TGTGCCAGCAGTGAAGGGGAAGGAGATACGCAGTATTTT. It specifies CASSEGEGDTQYF. This chain joins TRBV6-4 and TRBJ2-3, with D tentatively TRBD1 (5 bases). CDR3 length: 13 residues. V was clipped by 3 bases and J by 5 bases, with 9 bases between them. The V gene's germline CDR1 is MRHNA and CDR2 SNTAGT.

This clone is a singleton in its sample. The chain is built from TRBV5-1 and TRBJ2-3; D is perhaps TRBD2 (6 bases). CDR3 length equals 16 residues. Germline CDR1 is SGHRS and CDR2 is YFSETQ. Trimming cost V 4 bases and J 4 bases, with 19 bases left between them. CDR3 in amino acids: CASSEGTRWASDTQYF. The CDR3 region has the DNA TGCGCCAGCAGCGAAGGGACTCGATGGGCGTCAGATACGCAGTATTTT.

V gene TRBV29-1 combines with J gene TRBJ1-6, with 10 bases identical to TRBD1. Germline-derived CDR1 and CDR2 are SQVTM and ANQGSEA. Losses at the gene ends were 7 bases for V and 7 bases for J; bases not matched to a gene: 4. The CDR3 sequence is 13 residues long. The CDR3 loop is CSARDRGNSPLHF. The CDR3 DNA is TGCAGCGCCCGGGACAGGGGAAATTCACCCCTCCACTTT. The complete variable domain, with remaining parts taken from reference TRBV29-1 and TRBJ1-6, reads SAVISQKPSRDICQRGTSLTIQCQVDSQVTMMFWYRQQPGQSLTLIATANQGSEATYESGFVIDKFPISRPNLTFSTLTVSNMSPEDSSIYLCSARDRGNSPLHFGNGTRLTVT.

V and J are TRBV6-6 and TRBJ1-5, with TRBD1 identical over 8 bases. The CDR3 extends over 15 amino acids. The germline V gene encodes CDR1 MNHNY and CDR2 SVGAGI (reference sequence). The trim removed 2 bases at V and 2 bases at J, leaving 2 bases unmatched. The CDR3 loop is CASSYMTGGNQPQHF. CDR3 nucleotide sequence: TGTGCCAGCAGTTACATGACAGGGGGCAATCAGCCCCAGCATTTT.

V and J are TRBV27 and TRBJ1-2; D unclear. The germline V gene encodes CDR1 MNHEY and CDR2 SMNVEV (reference sequence). Between the trimmed V and J ends, which lost 8 bases and 0 bases, there was a span of 16 bases. CDR3 length: 15 residues. CDR3 nucleotide sequence: TGTGCCAGCGCTCCCCTGGAGGGTTCTAACTATGGCTACACCTTC. Its protein product is CASAPLEGSNYGYTF.

CDR3 amino acids: CASSLDQTGLGHF. The CDR3 DNA reads as TGTGCCAGCAGCCTAGACCAGACAGGATTGGGGCATTTT. The V and J genes are TRBV5-5 and TRBJ1-5, with D possibly TRBD1 on 6 matching bases. V lost 4 bases and J lost 15, with 20 bases in between. Germline CDR1 and CDR2: SGHKS and YYEKEE (reference sequence). The CDR3 length is 13 residues.

This rearrangement joins TRBV5-8 to TRBJ2-5, with 7 bases that match TRBD1. J gave up 4 bases and V 4 bases, and 10 bases lay outside the gene matches. The germline gives CDR1 SGHTS, CDR2 YDEGEE. The CDR3 extends over 15 amino acids. The CDR3 is CASSPRDRPTETQYF. CDR3 DNA: TGTGCCAGCAGCCCCCGGGACAGACCTACAGAGACCCAGTACTTC.

The chain has TRBV5-1 and TRBJ2-2; TRBD2 matches 11 bases. The germline V gene has CDR1 SGHRS and CDR2 YFSETQ. The CDR3 spans 18 residues. Germline trimming cut 1 base from V and 0 bases from J; bases unmatched to any gene: 5. CDR3 amino acids: CASSLIASGGTNTGELFF. The CDR3 DNA is TGCGCCAGCAGCTTGATTGCTAGCGGGGGGACGAACACCGGGGAGCTGTTTTTT. Drawing the rest from reference TRBV5-1 and TRBJ2-2, the complete variable domain is KAGVTQTPRYLIKTRGQQVTLSCSPISGHRSVSWYQQTPGQGLQFLFEYFSETQRNKGNFPGRFSGRQFSNSRSEMNVSTLELGDSALYLCASSLIASGGTNTGELFFGEGSRLTVL.

CDR3 loop: CASTDGQGNTEAFF. In DNA form, the CDR3 reads TGTGCCAGCACCGACGGACAGGGCAACACTGAAGCTTTCTTT. The rearrangement joins TRBV28 to TRBJ1-1, with 8 bases identical to TRBD1. This CDR3 is built from 14 residues. In germline, CDR1 is MDHEN, CDR2 SYDVKM. The trim removed 7 bases at V and 2 bases at J, leaving 6 bases unmatched.

The V and J genes are TRBV10-3 and TRBJ1-5, with D perhaps matching TRBD1 (6 bases). The CDR3 totals 13 residues. The ends were cut back, 8 bases at V and 5 bases at J, with 13 bases in the middle. Germline V gene sequence: CDR1 ENHRY, CDR2 SYGVKD. The CDR3 loop reads CAIGWGGDQPQHF. CDR3 in DNA: TGTGCCATCGGGTGGGGGGGCGATCAGCCCCAGCATTTT.

The V gene is TRBV19, the J gene TRBJ2-6; the match to TRBD1 covers 10 bases. The V and J ends lost 6 bases and 0 bases, in that order; junction bases with no gene match: 5. CDR1 is LNHDA, CDR2 SQIVND, per germline (reference sequence). This CDR3 has 17 residues. CDR3 loop: CASRKRDRGSGANVLTF. CDR3 nucleotide sequence: TGTGCCAGTAGGAAACGGGACAGGGGCTCTGGGGCCAACGTCCTGACTTTC.

This clone has a single count. CDR3 sequence: CASSQVRQGGSYGYTF. CDR3 in DNA: TGTGCCAGCAGCCAAGTTCGGCAGGGGGGTAGCTATGGCTACACCTTC. The J gene is TRBJ1-2, the V gene TRBV4-2, with 7 bases matching TRBD1. The CDR3 spans 16 residues. V trimming: 1 base; J trimming: 4 bases; junction bases outside the gene matches: 9. CDR1 is LGHNA and CDR2 is YNFKEQ in the germline V gene.

This clone was detected only once. This sequence joins TRBV5-1 and TRBJ2-5; weak D call: TRBD1 (6 bases). The CDR3 loop spans 18 amino acids. Deletions cut 3 bases from V and 2 bases from J, with 23 bases between. CDR1 and CDR2 from the germline V gene are SGHRS and YFSETQ. The chain's CDR3 is CASSSRAVIGGSQETQYF. DNA of the CDR3: TGCGCCAGCAGCTCCCGGGCCGTCATAGGGGGATCGCAAGAGACCCAGTACTTC.

The chain is built from TRBV7-9 and TRBJ1-5, with D maybe TRBD1 (5 bases). V was trimmed by 0 bases and J by 3 bases, leaving 12 bases between them. This CDR3 region has 16 residues. CDR1 is SEHNR and CDR2 is FQNEAQ in the germline V gene (reference sequence). The CDR3 coding sequence is TGTGCCAGCAGCTTAGCTGCAGGGCCGTTCAATCAGCCCCAGCATTTT. It is translated as CASSLAAGPFNQPQHF.

V gene TRBV28 combines with J gene TRBJ1-2; 7 nucleotides line up with TRBD1. The CDR3 covers 14 residues. Germline values: CDR1 MDHEN, CDR2 SYDVKM. J lost 2 bases, V lost 2 bases, and 2 bases had no gene match. CDR3 bases: TGTGCCAGCAGTTTAGCAGGGGGGAACTATGGCTACACCTTC. It encodes CASSLAGGNYGYTF.